This T cell receptor (beta chain) was sequenced for a study of cytotoxic CD8 clonotypes in ibrutinib-treated CLL. The protocol was immunoSEQ multiplex PCR, while the TCRdb copy is restricted to in-frame clones and leaves out a portion. This table holds approximately 280,000 clones, around 77% found once. V dropped 5 bases and J dropped 7; count of bases not matched to a gene: 7. The CDR3 consists of 13 residues. Germline CDR1 and CDR2: SNHLY and FYNNEI. The TCR originated in a human donor with chronic lymphocytic leukemia. J is TRBJ1-2 and V is TRBV2, with TRBD1 matching over 7 bases. This specimen consisted of PBMCs, obtained at disease progression, from a patient treated with ibrutinib. The CDR3 sequence is CASSPTGYSGYTF. CDR3 DNA: TGTGCCAGCAGTCCGACAGGGTATTCTGGCTACACCTTC. The complete variable domain, with remaining parts taken from reference TRBV2 and TRBJ1-2, reads EPEVTQTPSHQVTQMGQEVILRCVPISNHLYFYWYRQILGQKVEFLVSFYNNEISEKSEIFDDQFSVERPDGSNFTLKIRSTKLEDSAMYFCASSPTGYSGYTFGSGTRLTVV.